One sample yielded the 14 T cell receptor beta chains listed below, sequenced in a study of T cells in Graves' hyperthyroidism and ophthalmopathy (dated 2019 in TCRdb). Receptor libraries were prepared by multiplex PCR. The listed sequencing device is Illumina HiSeq 2000. The TCR beta CDR3 regions were amplified from RNA transcripts. A first-round RT-PCR of the TCR CDR3 used the HTBI primer set with the Qiagen OneStep RT-PCR kit. TCRdb reprocessing: public reads trimmed at Q25 with fastp, clones called with MiXCR, in-frame beta chains kept. Rows are unified per CDR3 protein, each entry keeping the most common DNA and genes. This sample gives about 560,000 distinct CDR3 sequences in total; approximately 14% of them show up just once. The top ten clonotypes cover about 7% of the sample. Sequenced sample: blood. All receptors come from a woman in her twenties or thirties with Graves' hyperthyroidism.

The rearrangement links TRBV27 to TRBJ1-6, with no clear D. CDR3 length equals 14 residues. V was cut by 6 bases and J by 3 bases, with 9 bases left in between. Looked up from germline, CDR1 is MNHEY and CDR2 is SMNVEV (reference sequence). CDR3 loop: CASRVDIYNSPLHF. DNA for the CDR3: TGTGCCAGCAGAGTAGACATCTATAATTCACCCCTCCACTTT.

This clonotype occurred a few times. The chain recombines TRBV24-1 with TRBJ2-5; no firm D call. V dropped 5 bases and J dropped 2 bases, with 11 bases sitting between them. The CDR3 is made up of 14 amino acids. The germline CDR1 and CDR2 sequences are KGHDR and SFDVKD. CDR3 protein: CATSGHDIQETQYF. The CDR3, as DNA: TGTGCCACCAGTGGACACGATATACAAGAGACCCAGTACTTC.

The CDR3 loop is CATSEAGTGNEQFF. Written as DNA, the CDR3 is TGTGCCACCAGTGAGGCCGGGACCGGCAATGAGCAGTTCTTC. J is TRBJ2-1 and V is TRBV24-1, with D perhaps given as TRBD1 or TRBD2 (5 bases each). This CDR3 is 14 amino acids long. Per germline, CDR1 KGHDR and CDR2 SFDVKD. V was trimmed by 4 bases and J by 6 bases, leaving 12 bases between them.

This clonotype was seen only once. The V gene is TRBV19, the J gene TRBJ2-3, with 9 bases matching TRBD1. V trimming: 11 bases; J trimming: 3 bases; junction bases outside the gene matches: 6. From germline, CDR1 is LNHDA and CDR2 SQIVND (reference sequence). This CDR3 contains 13 residues. The CDR3 DNA reads as TGTGCCGTCCGGGACAGGGCAACAGATACGCAGTATTTT. This sequence encodes CAVRDRATDTQYF.

This clonotype was picked up many times. The chain recombines TRBV20-1 with TRBJ2-4; 10 nucleotides match TRBD1. The V gene end was trimmed by 6 bases and the J gene end by 9 bases; junction bases not matched to a gene: 8. This CDR3 has 13 amino acids. Germline-derived CDR1 and CDR2 are DFQATT and SNEGSKA (reference sequence). CDR3 protein: CSAIDRGLSIQYF. Written as DNA, the CDR3 is TGCAGTGCCATTGACAGGGGGCTGAGCATTCAGTACTTC.

This clonotype was counted once. This rearrangement joins TRBV6-5 to TRBJ2-1; D not resolved. CDR1 is MNHEY and CDR2 is SVGAGI in the germline V gene. The V gene lost 0 bases and the J gene lost 6 bases, with 18 bases spanning the gap. The CDR3 length is 17 residues. CDR3 bases: TGTGCCAGCAGTTACTCATCCACCCGGCCATCGGGCAATGAGCAGTTCTTC. This gives the protein CASSYSSTRPSGNEQFF.

This clonotype was recorded a few times. The V and J genes are TRBV5-4 and TRBJ2-1; no reliable D call. This CDR3 has 15 amino acids. Germline CDR1 is SGHNT and CDR2 is YYREEE (reference sequence). Deletions cut 4 bases from V and 0 bases from J, with 11 bases between. The CDR3 here is CASSLDAVSYNEQFF. Here the CDR3 DNA reads TGTGCCAGCAGCCTTGACGCGGTCTCCTACAATGAGCAGTTCTTC. The full variable domain, completed using reference TRBV5-4 and TRBJ2-1, is ETGVTQSPTHLIKTRGQQVTLRCSSQSGHNTVSWYQQALGQGPQFIFQYYREEENGRGNFPPRFSGLQFPNYSSELNVNALELDDSALYLCASSLDAVSYNEQFFGPGTRLTVL.

This clonotype was seen ten or more times. The chain employs TRBV20-1 and TRBJ1-1; no reliable D call. CDR1 DFQATT and CDR2 SNEGSKA come from the germline V gene (reference sequence). The CDR3 extends over 12 amino acids. The V end was cut by 6 bases, the J end by 0 bases, with 8 bases between. The CDR3, as DNA: TGCAGTGCGAGACCGATGAACACTGAAGCTTTCTTT. Its translation is CSARPMNTEAFF.

This rearrangement joins TRBV30 to TRBJ2-6, with D hard to call. The germline V and J ends were trimmed by 2 bases and 0 bases, with 11 bases remaining between them. The CDR3 length is 16 residues. In germline, CDR1 is GTSNPN, CDR2 SVGIG (reference sequence). The CDR3: CAWSPPGPSGANVLTF. As DNA, the CDR3 is TGTGCCTGGAGTCCCCCAGGCCCCTCTGGGGCCAACGTCCTGACTTTC.

The chain carries TRBV28 and TRBJ2-7, with 8 bases fitting TRBD2. V shed 4 bases, J shed 5 bases, and the junction held 10 bases outside the gene matches. CDR1 and CDR2 from the germline V gene are MDHEN and SYDVKM. The CDR3 runs to 15 residues. The CDR3 coding sequence is TGTGCCAGCAGTTACCCTGGACTAGCAGAACACGAGCAGTACTTC. It encodes CASSYPGLAEHEQYF.

This clonotype was seen ten or more times. The rearrangement joins TRBV30 to TRBJ2-1, with 8 bases fitting TRBD2. V shed 5 bases and J 9 bases; nucleotides not matched to a gene: 18. The CDR3 covers 16 residues. CDR1 and CDR2 from the germline V gene are GTSNPN and SVGIG (reference sequence). DNA for the CDR3: TGTGCCTGGGGAGGGGGACTAGTTAGTGTCATGGTTGAGCAGTTCTTC. Amino acids: CAWGGGLVSVMVEQFF.

This clonotype was observed at least ten times. This chain joins TRBV20-1 and TRBJ2-1; D unclear. The length of the CDR3 is 14 residues. The germline V and J ends were trimmed by 0 bases and 5 bases, with 11 bases remaining between them. The V gene's germline CDR1 is DFQATT and CDR2 SNEGSKA (reference sequence). The CDR3 nucleotides are TGCAGTGCTAGAGATTATCGTCGGGACAATGAGCAGTTCTTC. Translation gives CSARDYRRDNEQFF.

Written as DNA, the CDR3 is TGTGCCAGCAGCTTAGCCCCCAGGGGGACAAACACTGAAGCTTTCTTT. Its protein product is CASSLAPRGTNTEAFF. The chain links TRBV7-3 to TRBJ1-1, with 7 bases fitting TRBD1. CDR1 is SGHTA and CDR2 is FQGTGA in the germline V gene. CDR3 size: 16 residues. The J segment lost 2 bases and the V segment lost 2 bases, leaving 8 bases of the junction unmatched.

V usage is TRBV29-1 and J usage is TRBJ2-1; D ambiguous. With 4 bases removed from V and 0 bases from J, the gap between germline ends came to 10 bases. This CDR3 spans 14 amino acids. From germline, CDR1 is SQVTM and CDR2 ANQGSEA. CDR3 DNA sequence: TGCAGCGTTGCTCCGCGGATCTCCTACAATGAGCAGTTCTTC. Protein sequence: CSVAPRISYNEQFF.